The TCR beta chain under discussion was sequenced for a study of blood T cells in healthy people across ages. Study-level points and caveats: Percentage of naive T cells showed a strong correlation with TCR beta diversity. Per million T cells, the diversity of TCR beta decreased roughly linearly as age advanced.

The second PCR ran roughly 6 to 11 cycles with a sample-barcoded 5' primer and J-beta primers. The authors tagged each cDNA molecule using a template-switch adaptor with 12 random nucleotides. In TCRdb, the 5' RACE reads were re-called with MiXCR into one record per CDR3 protein. The sample lists 1,500,000 or so distinct CDR3 sequences; approximately 59% were seen once. In the case of this clonotype: Its target is not known.

Every participating donor contributed roughly 10 milliliters of peripheral blood through a draw. V lost 2 bases, J lost 1 base, and 8 bases lay in between. Germline V CDR1 and CDR2: MGHRA, YSYEKL. This CDR3 is 14 amino acids long. The specimen sequenced was blood. This TCR was sampled from a man younger than 35 in good health. The rearrangement links TRBV4-1 to TRBJ1-1, with D unclear. As DNA, the CDR3 is TGCGCCAGCAGCCAACCGACAAGGAACACTGAAGCTTTCTTT. It translates to CASSQPTRNTEAFF.